Below, one T cell receptor (beta chain) is given with its context. The antigen is unknown. This entry is derived from a study of cytomegalovirus exposure and HLA in healthy donors. Whole-study results and caveats: When analyzed later, a missense DCLRE1C variant was found to be linked to TCR beta V- and J-gene trimming. A list of 150 or so TCR beta chains associated with cytomegalovirus was given.

60 Vbeta and 13 Jbeta primers were used in PCR. Libraries were prepared by immunoSEQ multiplex PCR; TCRdb keeps only in-frame clonotypes and omits some of them. The data show about 120,000 clones, with approximately 75% seen just once and around 4.9% held by the top ten. The ends were cut back, 6 bases at V and 6 bases at J, with 5 bases in the middle. Germline V gene sequence: CDR1 MNHEY, CDR2 SMNVEV (reference sequence). CDR3 length equals 11 residues. The V and J genes are TRBV27 and TRBJ1-4; D gene unclear. The clonotype was recovered from a man aged 50 to 59 in good health and CMV-seropositive. The sequenced sample was PBMCs. The CDR3 loop is CASRYHEKLFF. CDR3 bases: TGTGCCAGCAGGTATCATGAAAAACTGTTTTTT.